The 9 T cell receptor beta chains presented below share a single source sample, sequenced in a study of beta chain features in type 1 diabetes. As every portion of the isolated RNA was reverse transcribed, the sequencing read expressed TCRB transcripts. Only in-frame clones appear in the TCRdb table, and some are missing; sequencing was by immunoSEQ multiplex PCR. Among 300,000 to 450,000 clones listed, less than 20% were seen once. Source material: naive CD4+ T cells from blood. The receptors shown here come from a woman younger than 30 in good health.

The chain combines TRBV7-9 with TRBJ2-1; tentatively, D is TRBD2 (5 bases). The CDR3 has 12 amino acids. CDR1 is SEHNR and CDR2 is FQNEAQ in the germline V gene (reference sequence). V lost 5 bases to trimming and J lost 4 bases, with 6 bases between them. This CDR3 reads CASSRDYNEQFF. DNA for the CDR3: TGTGCCAGCAGCCGGGATTACAATGAGCAGTTCTTC.

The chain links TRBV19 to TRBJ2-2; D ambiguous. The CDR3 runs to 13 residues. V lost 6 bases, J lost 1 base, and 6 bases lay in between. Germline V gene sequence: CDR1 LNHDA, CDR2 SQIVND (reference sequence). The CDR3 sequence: CASRTLNTGELFF. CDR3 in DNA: TGTGCCAGTAGGACTCTGAACACCGGGGAGCTGTTTTTT.

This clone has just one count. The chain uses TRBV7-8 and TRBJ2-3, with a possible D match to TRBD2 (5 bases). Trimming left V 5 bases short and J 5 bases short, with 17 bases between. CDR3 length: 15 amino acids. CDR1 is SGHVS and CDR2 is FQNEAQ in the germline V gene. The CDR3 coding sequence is TGTGCCAGCAGCCCCGACGGACGAGGAGGAGATACGCAGTATTTT. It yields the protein CASSPDGRGGDTQYF.

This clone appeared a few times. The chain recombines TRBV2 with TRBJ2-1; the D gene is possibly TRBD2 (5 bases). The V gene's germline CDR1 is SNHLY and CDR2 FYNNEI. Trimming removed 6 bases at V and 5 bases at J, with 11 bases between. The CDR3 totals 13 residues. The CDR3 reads CASRKDGNNEQFF. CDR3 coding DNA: TGTGCCAGCAGGAAGGACGGGAACAATGAGCAGTTCTTC.

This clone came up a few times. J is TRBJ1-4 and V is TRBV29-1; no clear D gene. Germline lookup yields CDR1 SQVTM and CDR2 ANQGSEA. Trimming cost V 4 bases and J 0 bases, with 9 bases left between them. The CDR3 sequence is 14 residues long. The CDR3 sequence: CSVADRATNEKLFF. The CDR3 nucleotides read TGCAGCGTTGCCGATCGCGCAACTAATGAAAAACTGTTTTTT.

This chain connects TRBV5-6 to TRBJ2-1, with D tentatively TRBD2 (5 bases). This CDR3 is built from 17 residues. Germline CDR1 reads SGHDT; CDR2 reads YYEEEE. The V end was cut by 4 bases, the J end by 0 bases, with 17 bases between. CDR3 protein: CASSITMDSSSYNEQFF. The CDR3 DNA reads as TGTGCCAGCAGCATTACCATGGACTCGAGCTCCTACAATGAGCAGTTCTTC.

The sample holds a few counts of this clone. CDR3 DNA: TGTGCCAGCAGCTTAGGGACAGAGGACCCCTATGGCTACACCTTC. Translated, it gives CASSLGTEDPYGYTF. The V call is TRBV7-2, the J call TRBJ1-2, with a tentative D call TRBD1 (6 bases). Trimming stripped 1 base from V and 4 bases from J, with 13 bases between. The length of the CDR3 is 15 residues. Germline CDR1 is SGHTA and CDR2 is FQGNSA.

As DNA, the CDR3 is TGCGCCAGCAGCCAAGAAGGCGGGGGGCCCCAGTCGGATACGCAGTATTTT. Its translation is CASSQEGGGPQSDTQYF. J is TRBJ2-3 and V is TRBV4-3, with TRBD2 identical over 8 bases. Germline CDR1 and CDR2: LGHNA and YSLEER. This CDR3 spans 17 amino acids. V lost 0 bases to trimming and J lost 6 bases; unmatched junction nucleotides: 11.

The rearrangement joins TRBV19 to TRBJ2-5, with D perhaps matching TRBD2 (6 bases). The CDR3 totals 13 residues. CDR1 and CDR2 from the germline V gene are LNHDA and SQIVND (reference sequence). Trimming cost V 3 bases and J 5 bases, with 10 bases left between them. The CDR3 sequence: CASSIGGGETQYF. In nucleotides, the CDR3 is TGTGCCAGTAGTATTGGAGGAGGGGAGACCCAGTACTTC.